Presented here are 22 T cell receptor beta chains from one specimen sequenced in a study of beta chain features in type 1 diabetes. Every isolated RNA sample was fully reverse transcribed, so sequencing captured expressed TCRB transcripts. The data were produced by immunoSEQ multiplex PCR, yet TCRdb's version contains in-frame clones alone and is incomplete. Of about 16,000 clones listed, about 55% are singletons. The specimen sequenced was stem cell memory CD4+ T cells from blood. The receptors derive from a young woman in good health.

The chain links TRBV19 to TRBJ1-3; TRBD1 matches at 10 bases. There are 19 residues in the CDR3. The V gene's germline CDR1 is LNHDA and CDR2 SQIVND (reference sequence). V dropped 8 bases and J dropped 0; count of bases not matched to a gene: 16. CDR3 DNA: TGTGCCAGTGCTTATGGGGGCCCGGGACAGGGGAGCTCTGGAAACACCATATATTTT. Translation: CASAYGGPGQGSSGNTIYF.

The table lists this clone with a few counts. The CDR3 region has the DNA TGTGCCTGGAGTGTATTAGCGGCAACCCAAGAAACTCTCTACGAGCAGTACTTC. Its translation is CAWSVLAATQETLYEQYF. The chain links TRBV30 to TRBJ2-7; weak D call: TRBD2 (6 bases). The CDR3 spans 18 residues. Trimming removed 0 bases from V and 3 bases from J, with 24 bases in between. Germline loops: CDR1 GTSNPN, CDR2 SVGIG (reference sequence).

The V call is TRBV7-2, the J call TRBJ2-1; D may be TRBD1 (5 bases). From germline, CDR1 is SGHTA and CDR2 FQGNSA. The CDR3 runs to 15 residues. Trimming took 7 bases from V and 2 from J, leaving 15 bases between them. The CDR3 DNA follows: TGTGCCAGCAACTCACAATGGGGCACCTACAATGAGCAGTTCTTC. It yields the protein CASNSQWGTYNEQFF. Together with reference TRBV7-2 and TRBJ2-1, the CDR3 gives the full variable domain: GAGVSQSPSNKVTEKGKDVELRCDPISGHTALYWYRQSLGQGLEFLIYFQGNSAPDKSGLPSDRFSAERTGGSVSTLTIQRTQQEDSAVYLCASNSQWGTYNEQFFGPGTRLTVL.

The V call is TRBV27, the J call TRBJ2-1; 7 bases are shared with TRBD1. This CDR3 has 14 residues. Germline assignment: CDR1 MNHEY and CDR2 SMNVEV (reference sequence). V dropped 7 bases and J dropped 3; count of bases not matched to a gene: 6. The CDR3 DNA follows: TGTGCCAGCACCCGGGACAGAGACTACAATGAGCAGTTCTTC. Translating it yields CASTRDRDYNEQFF.

The CDR3 nucleotides read TGTGCCAGCAGCCCAGGACTAGAAACAGATACGCAGTATTTT. The encoded protein is CASSPGLETDTQYF. The chain recombines TRBV7-3 with TRBJ2-3, with 7 bases identical to TRBD2. The V gene's germline CDR1 is SGHTA and CDR2 FQGTGA. J was trimmed by 3 bases and V by 5 bases; bases with no gene match: 5. The CDR3 runs 14 residues.

The CDR3 here is CASSFDPSPSRGQFF. The CDR3 DNA is TGTGCCAGCAGCTTTGATCCTAGCCCCAGTCGAGGGCAGTTCTTC. The rearrangement uses TRBV7-2 and TRBJ2-1; possibly TRBD2 for D (5 bases). This CDR3 has 15 residues. CDR1 and CDR2 (germline): SGHTA, FQGNSA. Trimming took 3 bases from V and 12 from J, leaving 21 bases between them.

The genes are TRBV5-6 and TRBJ1-5, with D possibly matching TRBD1 (6 bases). Trimming took off 1 base at V and 2 bases at J, with 19 bases between the two ends. The CDR3 covers 18 residues. In germline, CDR1 is SGHDT, CDR2 YYEEEE. CDR3 sequence: CASSLRMWSGAGNQPQHF. The CDR3 DNA reads as TGTGCCAGCAGCTTGCGGATGTGGTCAGGGGCAGGCAATCAGCCCCAGCATTTT.

This clone has just a few counts. This chain joins TRBV7-9 and TRBJ2-1; 7 bases line up with TRBD1. The length of the CDR3 is 13 residues. Trimming took 9 bases from V and 6 from J; bases not matched to a gene: 8. From germline, CDR1 is SEHNR and CDR2 FQNEAQ (reference sequence). The CDR3 is CASHRDSRNEQFF. The CDR3 nucleotides read TGTGCCAGTCACCGGGACAGCCGCAATGAGCAGTTCTTC. Full variable domain (outside the CDR3, taken from reference TRBV7-9 and TRBJ2-1): DTGVSQNPRHKITKRGQNVTFRCDPISEHNRLYWYRQTLGQGPEFLTYFQNEAQLEKSRLLSDRFSAERPKGSFSTLEIQRTEQGDSAMYLCASHRDSRNEQFFGPGTRLTVL.

This clone has more than one count but fewer than ten. J is TRBJ2-4 and V is TRBV15; TRBD1 agrees at 9 bases. This CDR3 comprises 13 residues. Germline trimming cut 5 bases from V and 15 bases from J; bases unmatched to any gene: 11. Germline lookup yields CDR1 LNHNV and CDR2 YYDKDF (reference sequence). The CDR3 coding sequence is TGTGCCACCAGCGCCCCGGACAGGGGAGCGACGTACTTC. This gives the protein CATSAPDRGATYF.

The chain combines TRBV5-1 with TRBJ2-7; D is perhaps TRBD2 (6 bases). Trimming took 2 bases from V and 0 from J, leaving 9 bases between them. Germline CDR1 reads SGHRS; CDR2 reads YFSETQ. The length of the CDR3 is 14 residues. CDR3 bases: TGCGCCAGCAGCTTTAGCGGCAGCTCCTACGAGCAGTACTTC. Its translation: CASSFSGSSYEQYF.

The chain links TRBV30 to TRBJ2-3, with D possibly TRBD2 on 7 matching bases. The germline V and J ends were trimmed by 3 bases and 5 bases, with 18 bases remaining between them. The length of the CDR3 is 15 residues. CDR1 GTSNPN and CDR2 SVGIG come from the germline V gene (reference sequence). For the CDR3, the DNA is TGTGCCTGGAGGGGGGGGGCAGGGTCAGGAGATACGCAGTATTTT. As protein: CAWRGGAGSGDTQYF.

This clone appeared a few times. The chain is built from TRBV5-1 and TRBJ2-6; D may be TRBD1 (6 bases). CDR3 length: 16 amino acids. Looked up from germline, CDR1 is SGHRS and CDR2 is YFSETQ. V was trimmed by 2 bases and J by 0 bases, leaving 9 bases between them. CDR3 DNA sequence: TGCGCCAGCAGCTTAACAGGGAACTCTGGGGCCAACGTCCTGACTTTC. The encoded protein is CASSLTGNSGANVLTF.

The chain carries TRBV30 and TRBJ1-1; possibly TRBD1 for D (6 bases). The CDR3 spans 14 residues. Per the germline V gene, CDR1 is GTSNPN and CDR2 is SVGIG (reference sequence). Trimming stripped 1 base from V and 2 bases from J, with 11 bases between. The CDR3 DNA reads TGTGCCTGGAGTGACCGGGACACAAACACTGAAGCTTTCTTT. Protein: CAWSDRDTNTEAFF.

This chain links TRBV6-5 with TRBJ2-2; no firm D call. The CDR3 runs 13 residues. V was pared by 4 bases and J by 4 bases, with 7 bases between. From germline, CDR1 is MNHEY and CDR2 SVGAGI. The CDR3 spells CASSSVITGELFF. The CDR3 nucleotides read TGTGCCAGCAGTTCGGTGATCACCGGGGAGCTGTTTTTT.

The chain recombines TRBV12-5 with TRBJ2-5; D remains ambiguous. With 0 bases removed from V and 5 bases from J, the gap between germline ends came to 4 bases. Germline CDR1 LGHNT, CDR2 FRNRAP. This CDR3 is built from 12 residues. The CDR3 reads CASGLVVETQYF. The CDR3 nucleotides are TGTGCTAGTGGTTTGGTCGTCGAGACCCAGTACTTC.

This clone appeared a few times. The chain employs TRBV25-1 and TRBJ2-5, with D maybe TRBD2 (6 bases). V lost 7 bases and J lost 1, with 16 bases in between. The CDR3 length is 15 residues. Germline V gene lookup returns CDR1 MGHDK and CDR2 SYGVNS. The CDR3 DNA follows: TGTGCCAGCACCTCTAGGGGACTCCTCCAAGAGACCCAGTACTTC. Encoded protein: CASTSRGLLQETQYF.

This clone was seen more than once but under ten times. V usage is TRBV5-6 and J usage is TRBJ2-7; D may be TRBD2 (5 bases). Per germline, CDR1 SGHDT and CDR2 YYEEEE. CDR3 length equals 15 residues. V was pared by 0 bases and J by 2 bases, with 12 bases between. The CDR3 DNA reads TGTGCCAGCAGCTTGGTGGGGAGAGGGCCCTACGAGCAGTACTTC. Amino acids: CASSLVGRGPYEQYF.

The CDR3 region has the DNA TGTGCCAGCAGCTTAGGGACAGGGGGTCACTATGGCTACACCTTC. Protein product: CASSLGTGGHYGYTF. The chain has TRBV7-2 and TRBJ1-2; 10 bases map to TRBD1. In germline, CDR1 is SGHTA, CDR2 FQGNSA. The CDR3 is 15 residues long. With 1 base clipped from V and 3 bases from J, the junction kept 2 bases outside the gene matches.

There are a few counts of this clone. The chain joins TRBV5-1 to TRBJ2-5, with D possibly matching TRBD2 (7 bases). Germline values: CDR1 SGHRS, CDR2 YFSETQ. The CDR3 has 16 residues. Trimming removed 0 bases from V and 5 bases from J, with 17 bases in between. For the CDR3, the DNA is TGCGCCAGCAGCTTGGCCGCGGGGGCGCGGCAGGAGACCCAGTACTTC. Residues: CASSLAAGARQETQYF.

The chain employs TRBV5-5 and TRBJ2-1; 10 nucleotides match TRBD2. Germline values: CDR1 SGHKS, CDR2 YYEKEE (reference sequence). V shed 2 bases and J 10 bases; nucleotides not matched to a gene: 12. The CDR3 extends over 16 amino acids. The CDR3 sequence: CASSLKGPSGSVEQFF. The CDR3 bases are TGTGCCAGCAGCTTAAAAGGCCCTAGCGGGAGCGTGGAGCAGTTCTTC.

The gene calls are TRBV7-3 and TRBJ2-1, with 8 bases lining up with TRBD2. The length of the CDR3 is 17 residues. CDR1 and CDR2 (germline): SGHTA, FQGTGA. V was clipped by 5 bases and J by 2 bases; unmatched bases: 11. Here the CDR3 reads CASSPILGRGAYNEQFF. The CDR3 nucleotides are TGTGCCAGCAGCCCGATCCTGGGGCGGGGGGCCTACAATGAGCAGTTCTTC.

This clone is medium-sized. The J gene is TRBJ2-5, the V gene TRBV7-9; perhaps TRBD1 as D (6 bases). The CDR3 is made up of 11 amino acids. In germline, CDR1 is SEHNR, CDR2 FQNEAQ (reference sequence). V lost 10 bases, J lost 5 bases, and 11 bases lay in between. The CDR3 region is CAIQGAETQYF. As DNA, the CDR3 is TGTGCCATACAGGGCGCCGAGACCCAGTACTTC.